This T cell receptor (beta chain) was documented in a study of cytomegalovirus exposure and HLA in healthy donors (TCRdb year 2017). About the full investigation: An earlier analysis of around 600 of the donors reported more than 250 Gb of sequence data and 117 million unique TCR beta sequences from some 180 million T cells. Approximately 330 gigabases of sequencing data and around 80 million unique TCR sequences made up an early release that covered 640 HLA-typed donors. Typing coverage differed by locus: A, B, C, DRB1 and DQB1 were typed in roughly 620-630 donors, DQA1 in 500 to 550, DPA1 in 600 to 610, and DPB1 in around 490. HLA typing covered class I and class II loci at four-digit resolution. Across 398 genotyped donors of the cohort, an average of approximately 240,000 unique TCR beta nucleotide sequences per donor were sequenced, and roughly 20% of those sequences were non-productive. Using immunosequencing, the study profiled T cell repertoires from about 610 subjects and related those repertoires to cytomegalovirus serostatus. Four to six DR-DQ haplotypes were handled as single units for association and clustering, since linkage in the cohort was strong. Donor age, sex, ethnicity and CMV serostatus were compiled alongside the repertoire data. To predict cytomegalovirus infection status, the study brought together high-throughput TCR immunosequencing, statistical association of individual TCRs with disease status, and machine learning. An earlier analysis of several hundred of the donors applied high-throughput TCR beta sequencing to assess whether each TCR beta V gene segment acted as functional or pseudogenic. The genetic ancestry cluster associated with self-reported Caucasian donors included 81% of the roughly 400 genotyped donors. All discovery cohort repertoires had been generated using a single sequencing platform. The aim of the study was to test whether cataloging public T cell receptors could identify signatures of past pathogen exposure. Along with the approximately 650-subject first cohort, a separate validation cohort of over 90 different subjects was used. A later genetic analysis took genome-wide SNP genotypes for about 60% of the roughly 670 donors and used that subset as a discovery cohort. In a later analysis, previously published TCR beta repertoires from 550 to 750 donors were re-analyzed and high-resolution HLA genotyping was added so that TCR occurrence patterns could be studied. Rather than using new phenotypic data, the later analysis identified candidate immune exposures from TCR beta sequences and from how often those sequences occurred across donors. The research as a whole found: It was suggested by the authors that the approach could potentially be generalized to other disease states and immunological phenotypes. According to a later analysis, parvovirus B19, influenza, CMV and Epstein-Barr virus appeared linked to several top co-occurrence clusters. A cluster of highly shared sequence variants was judged likely to represent a technical artifact of the sequencing pipeline. Most CMV-associated TCR beta chains appeared to be HLA-restricted in a later analysis, and the HLA associations seemed to be driven largely by CMV exposure. In a later genetic analysis, fewer N-insertions in productive TCRs were reported among donors in an Asian-associated ancestry cluster than the roughly 700-donor mean. Because HLA typing was unavailable for some donors at each locus, only the typed subset was used in association tests. Correlated functional status among segregating V segments might be attributable to linkage disequilibrium, but an unknown experimental factor could not be ruled out. The cohort was sequenced for TCR beta chains only, and without alpha or paired-chain data the features that could be detected were limited. Roughly uniform sequencing depth across donors was assumed in presence/absence analyses, although this assumption may not hold. The classifier was reported to diagnose cytomegalovirus status with high specificity and sensitivity in both the original and validation cohorts. A few of the identified cytomegalovirus-associated TCR beta chains were confirmed in vitro to be specific for cytomegalovirus antigens. When HLA alleles, especially DR and DQ, strongly co-occurred, TCR associations were difficult to assign to individual alleles. A further reported finding was that TCR beta sequences accurately predicted the HLA-A and HLA-B alleles for most subjects in the first cohort. In a later analysis, 16,951 TCR beta sequences were associated with specific HLA alleles at a false discovery rate of 0.05. In an earlier analysis of fewer than 750 of the donors, most TCR beta V segments were observed in productive rearrangements about 87% or about 30% of the time, broadly matching IMGT annotations. Immune exposure information for the cohort was limited to CMV serostatus. In a later analysis, the rate of TCR association differed among HLA loci, with DRB1 alleles having the most associated TCRs and HLA-C alleles having the fewest. Across donors, most TCR sequences were observed very rarely, whereas some public TCRs were present in many individuals. The study listed 150 to 200 TCR beta chains as associated with cytomegalovirus. In a later genetic analysis, a missense DCLRE1C variant was associated with V-gene and J-gene trimming of TCR beta chains, and the association was replicated in an independent cohort. A later analysis found that HLA-associated TCR beta chains were more clonally expanded and had lower generation probabilities than equally common non-associated chains. Some IMGT-functional V segments, including TRBV6-2 and TRBV6-3, could not be distinguished by the 87-base-pair reads and were therefore excluded. Because counts were too low, roughly 16 rarely observed V segments, including chromosome 9 orphons, were excluded from the earlier analysis of fewer than 650 of the donors.

Library creation used the immunoSEQ multiplex PCR assay. The multiplex PCR relied on a mix of 60 forward primers for TCR Vbeta segments and 13 reverse primers for TCR Jbeta segments. The CDR3 region of rearranged TCR beta genes was amplified from genomic DNA by a multiplex PCR assay. The amplified TCR beta libraries were sequenced on the Illumina HiSeq System as 87-base-pair reads. On the authors' methods: Across the roughly 640 repertoires, a later analysis counted tens of millions of unique TCR beta chains, roughly 11 million of which were shared by at least two donors. To remove PCR and sequencing errors, raw reads were error-corrected and collapsed into unique sequences using a nearest-neighbor algorithm that merged closely related sequences. To assign V, D and J gene segments, CDR3 sequences were aligned to IMGT reference sequences. For a sequence to be retained, a match of at least six nucleotides was required to both a V gene segment and a J gene segment. A rearrangement was called productive if the CDR3 had no stop codons and remained in frame with V and J, and every other rearrangement was called non-productive. CDR3 was defined according to IMGT convention as the region running from the second conserved V-encoded cysteine to the conserved J-encoded phenylalanine. Sequences without an unambiguous match to a single V gene segment were excluded from the earlier analysis of a few hundred of the donors. In an earlier analysis of 587 of the donors, V segments were called functional above 56.7% productive rearrangements and were called segregating when the between-donor standard deviation exceeded 5%. A statistical classification framework was built to diagnose cytomegalovirus status from the catalog of TCR beta chain sequences. In a later analysis, V and J genes were assigned by comparing TCR nucleotide sequences against IMGT/GENE-DB human TR gene sequences. The TCRdist pipeline was used in a later analysis to assign CDR3 sequences and most-parsimonious VDJ recombination scenarios. In a later analysis, each TCR beta chain was defined by its CDR3 amino acid sequence together with its V-gene family, and reads lacking a unique V-gene family were excluded. To address suspected cross-contamination and a sequencing artifact, a later analysis removed 450 to 700 highly shared, low-generation-probability nucleotide sequences. A later analysis calculated a clonal expansion index for each public chain from normalized within-repertoire ranks of inferred template counts. In a later analysis, generation probabilities were computed using a VDJ recombination model fitted to out-of-frame rearrangements, and the results were checked against IGoR. Hypergeometric tests were used in a later analysis to score TCR-TCR, TCR-HLA and TCR-CMV co-occurrence, with a repertoire-size bias correction applied to the TCR pairs. To estimate false discovery rates, a later analysis permuted the HLA or CMV assignments 20 times. In a later analysis, co-occurring TCRs were grouped using DBSCAN, with TCRdist sequence similarity added in when clustering inside HLA-allele-positive subsets. Repertoires with fewer than 30,000 or more than 120,000 public chains, plus five repertoires with anomalous nucleotide sharing, were excluded from co-occurrence clustering. TCRdb mirrors the immuneACCESS table, restricted to in-frame sequences. Some clones are absent from its copies; in checked studies, under half trace to an unresolved V gene, and the reason for the others is unknown. The V and J calls and clone size come from that table; D and trimming were worked out from the DNA. Counted in this sample were tens of thousands of clones; 7.6% of them appeared once. The leading ten clones occupy 2.3% of the sample.

Only a few counts were recorded for this clone. Its recognized antigen is unknown. No base quality information exists; no much larger clone differs at one position. From cysteine to phenylalanine, the CDR3 is 14 amino acids long. Left in the record is the CDR3 DNA by itself, 42 bases read in frame from the first base. Based on the germline V gene, the CDR1 and CDR2 sequences are ENHRY and SYGVKD. V loses 5 bases at its end and J loses 2 bases; junction bases beyond the gene matches: 3. The cohort comprised some 730 healthy bone marrow donors. At the time of sampling, all cohort members were nominally healthy, though unrecorded immune exposures were likely present. The donor was CMV seronegative and was included in the group of about 350 seronegative cohort members. A peripheral blood sample was provided by each donor, and peripheral blood mononuclear cells were used for TCR beta sequencing. The Qiagen DNeasy Blood Extraction Kit was used to extract genomic DNA from the blood cell samples.

Sequencing was carried out using PBMCs. The clonotype originates from a man aged 50 to 60 in good health and CMV-seronegative. The V and J segments used are TRBV10-3 and TRBJ1-5; 7 junctional bases match TRBD1. The nucleotide sequence reads as follows: TGTGCCATCAGTACTACAGGGGGCAATCAGCCCCAGCATTTT. It codes for CAISTTGGNQPQHF.